This entry lists 25 T cell receptor delta chains sequenced from one sample in a study of γδ T cells in repeated Plasmodium falciparum infection (dated by TCRdb to 2020 to 2023). Library creation used multiplex PCR. TCRdb lists the instrument as Illumina MiSeq. Clone calls in TCRdb were regenerated from the public reads with CATT, after which identical DNA sequences shared one row. The sample data list approximately 90,000 delta-chain clones, and approximately 0.96% of these were observed just once. The ten most abundant clones make up around a tenth of the sample. Vgamma9/Vdelta2+ and Vdelta2-negative gammadelta T cell populations were flow-sorted from peripheral blood mononuclear cells for bulk TCR repertoire analysis. The sample was gamma-delta T cells from blood. These receptors were collected from a pool of human donors (malaria-infected and uninfected, not separated).

In regard to this clone: TCRdb's entry gives the protein of a much larger clone, which mismatches this DNA's translation at residue 4, likely from a read error; the protein reported here is translated from the DNA. The chain uses TRDV2 and TRDJ1; TRDD3 agrees at 13 bases. The J gene was not available in TCRdb and was assigned here by matching the DNA to germline segments. This CDR3 region has 19 residues. Germline V lookup: CDR1 GEAIGNYY, CDR2 EKD. The CDR3 nucleotides read TGTGCCTGTGGCACCGTCCGTACTGGGGGATACGTTTTGGCCGATAAACTCATCTTT. It translates to CACGTVRTGGYVLADKLIF.

On this clone itself: Given a far larger clone just one base away, this is likely a sequencing read error. The sample holds other DNA sequences that translate to the same CDR3. The chain uses TRDV1 and TRDJ1; TRDD3 aligns across 7 bases. TCRdb gives no J gene; it was assigned here by matching the DNA to germline. The CDR3 consists of 16 residues. The V gene's germline CDR1 is TSWWSYY and CDR2 QGS. The CDR3 is CALGDPYWGYTDKLIF. The CDR3 nucleotides read TGTGCCCTTGGGGACCCATACTGGGGCTACACCGATAAACTCATCTTT.

With respect to this clone: The mismatch at residue 7 between this DNA's translation and the TCRdb protein of a much larger clone likely reflects a read error; the protein shown is translated from the DNA. This chain uses TRDV2 with TRDJ1, with 8 positions matching TRDD3. The J gene is absent in TCRdb and was assigned here via DNA matching to germline. CDR1 is GEAIGNYY and CDR2 is EKD in the germline V gene. The CDR3 runs to 16 residues. The V and J ends lost 2 bases and 0 bases, in that order; junction bases with no gene match: 7. The DNA for the CDR3 is TGTGCCTGTGACAATATTCCACTGGGGGACACCGATAAACTCATCTTT. Translating gives CACDNIPLGDTDKLIF.

This clone was counted at least ten times. One base separates it from a far larger clone, so it is likely a read error. At the DNA level, this CDR3 is encoded by other sequences in the same sample as well. The chain uses TRDV3 and TRDJ1; 11 nucleotides line up with TRDD3. Germline V gene lookup returns CDR1 TVYSNPD and CDR2 GDNSRS (reference sequence). This CDR3 region has 14 residues. CDR3 loop: CAFSITGGYDKLIF. The CDR3 region has the DNA TGCGCCTTTAGCATTACTGGGGGATACGATAAACTCATCTTT.

A few counts support this clone. Translating this DNA gives a protein that differs at residue 7 from the TCRdb one, which belongs to a much larger clone; a read error is likely, and the protein shown is this translation. The rearrangement uses TRDV3 and TRDJ1; 13 bases are a match to TRDD3. The CDR3 contains 23 residues. V dropped 3 bases and J dropped 0; count of bases not matched to a gene: 28. Germline V gives CDR1 TVYSNPD, CDR2 GDNSRS (reference sequence). CDR3 in DNA: TGTGCCTTCCCCACCGGGTCCCCGAGGCCCCACTGGGGGATACGCTCGTACACCGATAAACTCATCTTT. This translates into CAFPTGSPRPHWGIRSYTDKLIF.

This clone is medium-sized by share. Other DNA sequences within the sample encode an identical CDR3. The CDR3 DNA reads as TGTGCTCTTGGGGAACTCCTTCCTGCACTCTGGAGCTACGATCACACCGATAAACTCATCTTT. This gives the protein CALGELLPALWSYDHTDKLIF. J is TRDJ1 and V is TRDV1; 7 bases align to TRDD2. The ends lost 0 bases at V and 0 bases at J; junction bases unmatched: 19. Germline V gene data show CDR1 as TSWWSYY and CDR2 as QGS. The CDR3 spans 21 residues.

In this sample, this clone turned up many times. The germline gene is not matched at one end of the junction; a read error may be the cause. Other nucleotide sequences in the sample specify the same CDR3. The chain uses TRDV1 and TRDJ1; 8 bases fit TRDD3. CDR3 length: 17 residues. Germline V gene data show CDR1 as TSWWSYY and CDR2 as QGS. The DNA of the CDR3 is TGTGCTCTTGGGTGGCGAGGGGGGATATTCCCCCCCGATAAACTTATCTTT. It translates to CALGWRGGIFPPDKLIF.

Remarks on this clone: The TCRdb protein, from a much larger clone, departs from this DNA's translation at residue 7, likely by read error; the protein shown derives from the DNA. The identical CDR3 is also encoded by other nucleotide sequences in the sample. The chain has TRDV3 and TRDJ1; 9 nucleotides line up with TRDD3. TCRdb lists no J gene, so it was determined here by aligning the DNA to germline. Germline CDR1 is TVYSNPD and CDR2 is GDNSRS (reference sequence). The CDR3 consists of 16 residues. V gave up 1 base and J gave up 1 base; unmatched junction bases: 10. The CDR3 DNA sequence: TGTGCCTTTACCTTCCCTAGGGGGATACCCACCGATAAACTCATCTTT. As protein: CAFTFPRGIPTDKLIF. Together with reference TRDV3 and TRDJ1, the CDR3 gives the full variable domain: CDKVTQSSPDQTVASGSEVVLLCTYDTVYSNPDLFWYRIRPDYSFQFVFYGDNSRSEGADFTQGRFSVKHILTQKAFHLVISPVRTEDSATYYCAFTFPRGIPTDKLIFGKGTRVTVEP.

In this sample, this clone turned up a few times. This DNA's translation and the protein TCRdb lists, from a much larger clone, do not match at residue 11, likely due to a read error; the protein shown is translated from the DNA. V gene assignment gives TRDV2, but the J gene was left uncalled; the table's D call of TRDD3 was not tested on the DNA. CDR3 size: 18 residues. Germline loops: CDR1 GEAIGNYY, CDR2 EKD. The CDR3 loop reads CACDTVGMGDARIGELIF. The CDR3, as DNA: TGTGCCTGTGACACCGTCGGGATGGGGGATGCCCGTATCGGCGAGCTCATCTTT.

For this clone: The protein given by TCRdb reflects a much larger clone and differs at residue 4 from this DNA's translation, likely from a read error; the protein shown is the DNA's translation. The chain combines TRDV1 with TRDJ1; TRDD3 matches 11 bases. In the absence of a J gene in TCRdb, the DNA was matched to germline to assign it here. Germline CDR1 and CDR2: TSWWSYY and QGS. Trimming at V came to 7 bases and at J to 0 bases, leaving 34 bases not matched to a gene. CDR3 length: 25 residues. The CDR3 sequence: CALVGLVSVSVTLLLGDRYTDKLIF. Here the CDR3 DNA reads TGTGCTCTTGTGGGTCTCGTGAGCGTGAGCGTGACGCTCTTACTGGGGGATAGGTACACCGATAAACTCATCTTT.

At least ten counts were recorded for this clone. The chain is built from TRDV1 and TRDJ1; 10 positions match TRDD3. The CDR3 is made up of 23 amino acids. J gave up 1 base and V 4 bases, and 27 bases lay outside the gene matches. Germline assignment: CDR1 TSWWSYY and CDR2 QGS. Here the CDR3 DNA reads TGTGCTCTTGGGGTCCTACCGGGTCCACGTAAACCCACTGGGGGATTATTCACCGATAAACTCATCTTT. The encoded protein is CALGVLPGPRKPTGGLFTDKLIF.

A remark on this clone: The protein TCRdb gives is from a much larger clone and does not agree with this DNA's translation at residue 8, likely a read error; the protein shown here comes from the DNA. The chain carries TRDV1 and TRDJ1; possible D gene TRDD2, 5 bases. TCRdb supplies no J gene; here it was assigned by aligning the nucleotide sequence to germline. V lost 4 bases and J lost 7, with 22 bases in between. The CDR3 runs to 16 residues. Germline values: CDR1 TSWWSYY, CDR2 QGS. CDR3 in DNA: TGTGCTCTTGGGGTTTTCGCCTGGCCTCTCCCTTCTAAACTCATCTTT. Protein product: CALGVFAWPLPSKLIF.

Notes on this clone: It is likely a read error: a sequence one base away is far more abundant. The sample holds other DNA sequences that translate to the same CDR3. The CDR3 coding sequence is TGTGCCTGTGACCTCCTCGCAGGGGGAAACCACGATAAACTCATCTTT. Translating gives CACDLLAGGNHDKLIF. V is TRDV2 and J is TRDJ1; a possible D gene is TRDD3 (6 bases). TCRdb does not report a J gene; here it was assigned by matching the DNA to germline references. The CDR3 spans 16 residues. Germline CDR1 GEAIGNYY, CDR2 EKD. V lost 3 bases and J lost 4, with 20 bases in between.

To note about this clone: TCRdb records a much larger clone's protein for this DNA, with a difference at residue 6 that likely arises from a read error; the protein given is the translation of the DNA. The rearrangement joins TRDV1 to TRDJ1; 11 bases map to TRDD3. The J gene is not listed in TCRdb, so it was assigned here from a DNA match to germline. This CDR3 is 18 amino acids long. CDR1 and CDR2 (germline): TSWWSYY, QGS. Written as DNA, the CDR3 is TGTGCTCTTTGGGAATCCGGCTTACTGGGGGATAAAACCGATAAACTCATCTTT. It codes for CALWESGLLGDKTDKLIF.

Only a few counts were recorded for this clone. The protein TCRdb gives is from a much larger clone and does not agree with this DNA's translation at residue 8, likely a read error; the protein shown here comes from the DNA. V and J are TRDV2 and TRDJ1, with 13 bases that match TRDD3. TCRdb is silent on the J gene; assignment here came from matching the DNA to germline. The CDR3 runs 18 residues. J gave up 3 bases and V 0 bases, and 9 bases lay outside the gene matches. Germline V gene data show CDR1 as GEAIGNYY and CDR2 as EKD. CDR3 nucleotide sequence: TGTGCCTGTGACACCGGGAAGTCACTGGGGGATACGCCCGATAAACTCATCTTT. This translates into CACDTGKSLGDTPDKLIF.

This clone showed up just a few times. This is likely an artifact of a read error, given a far larger clone one base away. The V and J genes are TRDV2 and TRDJ1; no definite D call. TCRdb does not report a J gene; here it was assigned by matching the DNA to germline references. Germline loops: CDR1 GEAIGNYY, CDR2 EKD. The CDR3 runs 13 residues. V dropped 4 bases and J dropped 1 base, with 9 bases sitting between them. The CDR3 region is CACDTWSTDKLIF. The CDR3 DNA reads TGTGCCTGTGATACCTGGTCCACCGATAAACTCATCTTT.

This clone was counted only a few times. The protein held in TCRdb is that of a much larger clone and does not match this DNA's translation at residue 9, likely because of a read error; the protein shown is translated from the DNA. This chain uses TRDV3 with TRDJ1, with D maybe TRDD3 (6 bases). This CDR3 has 17 amino acids. Trimming removed 1 base at V and 5 bases at J, with 26 bases between. The V gene's germline CDR1 is TVYSNPD and CDR2 GDNSRS (reference sequence). The CDR3 is CAFIPRHWESEEDKLIF. CDR3 nucleotides: TGTGCCTTTATACCCCGACACTGGGAGAGCGAAGAGGATAAACTCATCTTT.

In this sample, this clone turned up a few times. TCRdb attributes to this sequence the protein of a much larger clone, which differs from the DNA translation at residue 17; a read error is likely, and the protein displayed is translated from the DNA. With the J gene uncalled, the V gene is TRDV1; TRDD3 is the table's D call and was not checked against the DNA. This CDR3 comprises 18 residues. Germline CDR1 reads TSWWSYY; CDR2 reads QGS. The CDR3 coding sequence is TGTGCTCTTGGGGACCACCTACGTATTACTGGTACTGCCGATAAACTCACCTTT. Translation: CALGDHLRITGTADKLTF.

This clone has just a few counts. This DNA translates differently at residue 14 from the TCRdb protein, which is that of a much larger clone; a read error is likely, and the protein shown is the DNA's own translation. The chain links TRDV2 to TRDJ3; 12 nucleotides agree with TRDD3. Assignment of the J gene here rests on matching the DNA to germline, because TCRdb gives none. The CDR3 spans 20 residues. Germline lookup yields CDR1 GEAIGNYY and CDR2 EKD. In DNA, the CDR3 is TGTGCCTGTGACACCGTACTGGGGGATACCGACTCCTGGGGCACCCGACAGATGTTTTTC. This codes for CACDTVLGDTDSWGTRQMFF.

A note on this clone: The translation of this DNA and the TCRdb protein of a much larger clone differ at residue 14, probably owing to a read error; the protein shown here is translated from the DNA. The V call is TRDV2, the J call TRDJ1; TRDD3 matches at 13 bases. The J gene was missing in TCRdb and was found by matching the end of the DNA to germline. With 0 bases clipped from V and 0 bases from J, the junction kept 15 bases outside the gene matches. Germline lookup yields CDR1 GEAIGNYY and CDR2 EKD. This CDR3 is 21 amino acids long. The CDR3 DNA reads as TGTGCCTGTGACACCGTTACTGGGGGATACGCCGAGCGGAGGGACACCGATAAACTCATCTTT. Protein product: CACDTVTGGYAERRDTDKLIF.

This clone has just a few counts. The TCRdb protein comes from a much larger clone and disagrees with this DNA's translation at residue 6, likely due to a read error; the protein given here is derived from the DNA. The rearrangement uses TRDV1 and TRDJ1, with unresolved D. The V gene's germline CDR1 is TSWWSYY and CDR2 QGS. V was clipped by 5 bases and J by 6 bases, with 10 bases between them. The CDR3 has 12 amino acids. The CDR3 sequence: CALGNRTYKLIF. The CDR3 DNA is TGTGCTCTTGGGAACAGGACGTATAAACTCATCTTT.

As for this clone: The TCRdb protein comes from a much larger clone and disagrees with this DNA's translation at residue 17, likely due to a read error; the protein given here is derived from the DNA. This chain connects TRDV1 to TRDJ1; 7 nucleotides line up with TRDD2. In germline, CDR1 is TSWWSYY, CDR2 QGS. The CDR3 has 21 amino acids. In DNA, the CDR3 is TGTGCTCTTGGGGAAGCCCCTTCCTCTCATACGCGTACCCTAAACACCAATAAACTCATCTTT. Protein sequence: CALGEAPSSHTRTLNTNKLIF.

This clone was recorded at least ten times. This chain links TRDV2 with TRDJ1; D call uncertain. Trimming shortened V by 2 bases and J by 1 base, and 22 bases separated the two germline ends. CDR1 and CDR2 (germline): GEAIGNYY, EKD. CDR3 length: 18 amino acids. The CDR3 bases are TGTGCCTGTGACAAAAAGGGGCCCCTGGAGGGGCGCACCGATAAACTCATCTTT. Its translation is CACDKKGPLEGRTDKLIF.

In this sample, this clone turned up many times. The protein held in TCRdb is that of a much larger clone and does not match this DNA's translation at residue 10, likely because of a read error; the protein shown is translated from the DNA. This chain links TRDV2 with TRDJ1; TRDD3 matches 10 bases. CDR3 length equals 15 residues. Trimming removed 3 bases from V and 3 bases from J; junction bases left unmatched: 6. CDR1 and CDR2 from the germline V gene are GEAIGNYY and EKD. Here the CDR3 DNA reads TGTGCCTGTGACGGGCTGGGGGATAACGCCGATAAACTCATCTTT. Encoded protein: CACDGLGDNADKLIF.

The sample holds a few counts of this clone. A far larger clone is a single base away, which makes a read error likely. The sample carries other DNA sequences with the same CDR3. The rearrangement links TRDV1 to TRDJ1, with TRDD3 identical over 10 bases. As TCRdb names no J gene, one was assigned here on the basis of a DNA match to germline. Germline V gene sequence: CDR1 TSWWSYY, CDR2 QGS. This CDR3 comprises 27 residues. CDR3 DNA: TGTGCTCTTGGGGAACTATTTAAGAGTATCGCCACTGTGAGGGGTAATACTGGGGGATCAGGCACCGACAAACTCATCTTT. Protein product: CALGELFKSIATVRGNTGGSGTDKLIF.